The 27 T cell receptor beta chains reported below all come from one sample, sequenced in a study of cytomegalovirus exposure and HLA in healthy donors. The PCR employed 60 Vbeta primers together with 13 Jbeta primers. The assay was immunoSEQ multiplex PCR, and TCRdb's table has in-frame clones only and misses some. Of around 180,000 clones listed, around 82% are singletons. Material for sequencing was PBMCs. The origin of the receptors is a man aged 40-49 years in good health and CMV-seronegative.

The chain combines TRBV10-3 with TRBJ2-7; 8 bases fit TRBD2. The germline V gene encodes CDR1 ENHRY and CDR2 SYGVKD. V was pared by 6 bases and J by 1 base, with 5 bases of the junction left unmatched. This CDR3 is built from 14 residues. The chain's CDR3 is CAIRPGLGSYEQYF. CDR3 DNA: TGTGCCATCAGACCGGGACTAGGGTCCTACGAGCAGTACTTC.

The chain recombines TRBV5-1 with TRBJ2-7, with TRBD2 as a possible D gene (6 bases). Germline loops: CDR1 SGHRS, CDR2 YFSETQ. Trimming cost V 0 bases and J 0 bases, with 10 bases left between them. The CDR3 loop spans 15 amino acids. CDR3 loop: CASSLDAGYSYEQYF. CDR3 DNA sequence: TGCGCCAGCAGCTTGGATGCGGGGTACTCCTACGAGCAGTACTTC.

This rearrangement joins TRBV7-2 to TRBJ1-4; 8 bases are a match to TRBD1. CDR1 is SGHTA, CDR2 FQGNSA, per germline. The CDR3 covers 14 residues. J lost 7 bases, V lost 2 bases, and 3 bases had no gene match. This chain's CDR3 is CASSLSTGGEKLFF. The CDR3 DNA follows: TGTGCCAGCAGCTTAAGCACAGGGGGTGAAAAACTGTTTTTT.

The table lists this clone with a few counts. The chain recombines TRBV7-3 with TRBJ2-2; a weak D match, TRBD2 (6 bases). Germline loops: CDR1 SGHTA, CDR2 FQGTGA. There are 15 residues in the CDR3. V was trimmed by 5 bases and J by 0 bases, leaving 10 bases between them. Here the CDR3 reads CASSPDYSNTGELFF. CDR3 sequence (DNA): TGTGCCAGCAGCCCGGACTATTCGAACACCGGGGAGCTGTTTTTT.

This rearrangement joins TRBV7-8 to TRBJ1-2, with 8 bases aligning to TRBD1. V lost 4 bases and J lost 6; bases outside the gene matches: 4. Germline V gives CDR1 SGHVS, CDR2 FQNEAQ. This CDR3 region has 13 residues. CDR3 in amino acids: CASSSGTGDGYTF. CDR3 nucleotide sequence: TGTGCCAGCAGCTCCGGGACAGGAGATGGCTACACCTTC.

The rearrangement links TRBV5-6 to TRBJ2-2, with 9 positions matching TRBD1. Germline-derived CDR1 and CDR2 are SGHDT and YYEEEE. V lost 3 bases, J lost 4 bases, and 4 bases stayed unmatched. The CDR3 totals 15 residues. CDR3 residues: CASSSGTGITGELFF. CDR3 coding DNA: TGTGCCAGCAGCTCCGGGACAGGGATCACCGGGGAGCTGTTTTTT.

V and J are TRBV5-1 and TRBJ1-1; D remains unclear. This CDR3 region has 14 residues. The V end lost 7 bases, the J end lost 4 bases, and 17 bases lay between the germline ends. The germline CDR1 and CDR2 sequences are SGHRS and YFSETQ. The CDR3 nucleotides are TGCGCCAGCGCCCGGGGATCTCCCAGCACTGAAGCTTTCTTT. This gives the protein CASARGSPSTEAFF.

V usage is TRBV7-9 and J usage is TRBJ1-6; D might be TRBD1 (6 bases). This CDR3 region has 12 residues. Trimming pared 5 bases from V and 13 bases from J, leaving 12 bases between. From germline, CDR1 is SEHNR and CDR2 FQNEAQ (reference sequence). CDR3 in amino acids: CASSLGQSPLHF. The CDR3 nucleotides read TGTGCCAGCAGCCTGGGACAATCTCCCCTCCACTTT. Supplemented by reference TRBV7-9 and TRBJ1-6, the full variable domain reads DTGVSQNPRHKITKRGQNVTFRCDPISEHNRLYWYRQTLGQGPEFLTYFQNEAQLEKSRLLSDRFSAERPKGSFSTLEIQRTEQGDSAMYLCASSLGQSPLHFGNGTRLTVT.

The V gene is TRBV5-6, the J gene TRBJ1-6, with TRBD1 matching 7 bases. The V gene end was trimmed by 4 bases and the J gene end by 7 bases; junction bases not matched to a gene: 5. CDR1 and CDR2 from the germline V gene are SGHDT and YYEEEE. The CDR3 is made up of 14 amino acids. In DNA form, the CDR3 reads TGTGCCAGCAGCCTGGGACAGTGGAATTCACCCCTCCACTTT. Translation: CASSLGQWNSPLHF.

The chain has TRBV7-2 and TRBJ2-1; D is ambiguous. The CDR3 has 11 amino acids. Trimming took off 4 bases at V and 9 bases at J, with 7 bases between the two ends. Germline loops: CDR1 SGHTA, CDR2 FQGNSA. This CDR3 reads CASSSSVEQFF. As DNA, the CDR3 is TGTGCCAGCAGCTCGTCGGTTGAGCAGTTCTTC. Full variable domain (missing parts from reference TRBV7-2 and TRBJ2-1): GAGVSQSPSNKVTEKGKDVELRCDPISGHTALYWYRQSLGQGLEFLIYFQGNSAPDKSGLPSDRFSAERTGGSVSTLTIQRTQQEDSAVYLCASSSSVEQFFGPGTRLTVL.

This clone was counted a single time. The chain recombines TRBV2 with TRBJ2-7; weak D call: TRBD1 (5 bases). Germline values: CDR1 SNHLY, CDR2 FYNNEI. This CDR3 spans 14 amino acids. V was clipped by 3 bases and J by 0 bases, with 9 bases between them. Written as DNA, the CDR3 is TGTGCCAGCAGTGACAGGGCCTTCTCCTACGAGCAGTACTTC. Translated: CASSDRAFSYEQYF.

The chain carries TRBV7-2 and TRBJ2-3; 10 nucleotides line up with TRBD2. CDR3 size: 16 residues. The germline gives CDR1 SGHTA, CDR2 FQGNSA. The V segment lost 6 bases and the J segment 1 base; nucleotides outside the gene matches: 7. CDR3 in amino acids: CASSFHSGGRTDTQYF. DNA for the CDR3: TGTGCCAGCAGTTTTCATAGCGGGGGGCGCACAGATACGCAGTATTTT.

The chain carries TRBV7-9 and TRBJ1-2; 11 nucleotides match TRBD1. The CDR3 is 14 amino acids. Germline trimming cut 6 bases from V and 6 bases from J; bases unmatched to any gene: 6. CDR1 is SEHNR, CDR2 FQNEAQ, per germline (reference sequence). The chain's CDR3 is CASSSPGQGDGYTF. CDR3 DNA: TGTGCCAGCAGTTCTCCGGGACAGGGGGATGGCTACACCTTC.

As concerns this clone: The junction and the germline gene differ at one end; a read error may be behind it. This chain connects TRBV7-9 to TRBJ1-1; D is possibly TRBD1 (5 bases). The CDR3 sequence is 16 residues long. Germline CDR1 and CDR2: SEHNR and FQNEAQ (reference sequence). CDR3 amino acids: CASSQLGVHMNTEAFF. For the CDR3, the DNA is TGCGCCAGCAGCCAATTAGGGGTACACATGAACACTGAAGCTTTCTTT. Drawing the rest from reference TRBV7-9 and TRBJ1-1, the complete variable domain is DTGVSQNPRHKITKRGQNVTFRCDPISEHNRLYWYRQTLGQGPEFLTYFQNEAQLEKSRLLSDRFSAERPKGSFSTLEIQRTEQGDSAMYLCASSQLGVHMNTEAFFGQGTRLTVV.

The chain combines TRBV29-1 with TRBJ2-3; 7 nucleotides line up with TRBD2. The CDR3 totals 15 residues. The J segment lost 6 bases and the V segment lost 5 bases, leaving 14 bases of the junction unmatched. Germline loops: CDR1 SQVTM, CDR2 ANQGSEA. In DNA form, the CDR3 reads TGCAGCGTTATCGGGGCGGGGGACTTTCGGGATACGCAGTATTTT. Translated: CSVIGAGDFRDTQYF.

This chain joins TRBV6-5 and TRBJ2-1; a weak D match, TRBD1 (5 bases). The CDR3 covers 15 residues. V was trimmed by 0 bases and J by 5 bases, leaving 11 bases between them. The germline V gene has CDR1 MNHEY and CDR2 SVGAGI. CDR3 loop: CASSYSIVGHNEQFF. In DNA, the CDR3 is TGTGCCAGCAGTTACTCGATCGTGGGGCACAATGAGCAGTTCTTC.

The sample holds a few counts of this clone. The chain is built from TRBV9 and TRBJ2-3; 9 positions agree with TRBD2. The CDR3 is made up of 16 amino acids. Germline V gives CDR1 SGDLS, CDR2 YYNGEE. Trimming cost V 2 bases and J 5 bases; bases outside gene matches: 9. The CDR3 loop reads CASSVLLSGGGDTQYF. The DNA for the CDR3 is TGTGCCAGCAGCGTTCTACTTAGCGGGGGTGGAGATACGCAGTATTTT.

The CDR3 reads CASTTRRGGSYNEQFF. The CDR3 nucleotides read TGTGCCAGCACAACTCGCCGGGGGGGATCCTACAATGAGCAGTTCTTC. The chain employs TRBV7-8 and TRBJ2-1; 8 nucleotides align to TRBD2. The CDR3 consists of 16 residues. The J segment lost 1 base and the V segment lost 7 bases, leaving 9 bases of the junction unmatched. The germline CDR1 and CDR2 sequences are SGHVS and FQNEAQ.

This sequence joins TRBV9 and TRBJ2-5; TRBD1 is a possible D gene (5 bases). V dropped 0 bases and J dropped 5 bases, with 8 bases sitting between them. Germline CDR1 and CDR2: SGDLS and YYNGEE. This CDR3 is built from 13 residues. This CDR3 is CASSVGQFETQYF. The CDR3 DNA reads as TGTGCCAGCAGCGTAGGACAGTTCGAGACCCAGTACTTC.

The genes are TRBV7-9 and TRBJ1-4, with unresolved D. Looked up from germline, CDR1 is SEHNR and CDR2 is FQNEAQ (reference sequence). The CDR3 has 16 amino acids. The V gene lost 0 bases and the J gene lost 0 bases, with 8 bases spanning the gap. The CDR3 DNA follows: TGTGCCAGCAGCTTAGCGACACCGACAACTAATGAAAAACTGTTTTTT. Translated, it gives CASSLATPTTNEKLFF.

This clone has more than one count but fewer than ten. The V gene is TRBV7-2, the J gene TRBJ2-4, with 14 nucleotides matching TRBD2. Trimming took 5 bases from V and 8 from J; bases not matched to a gene: 5. This CDR3 region has 15 residues. Germline CDR1 SGHTA, CDR2 FQGNSA. CDR3 sequence (DNA): TGTGCCAGCAGCGCACCGGGACTAGCGGGAGACATTCAGTACTTC. Protein: CASSAPGLAGDIQYF.

The chain carries TRBV5-4 and TRBJ2-7, with a possible D match to TRBD1 (6 bases). Germline CDR1 is SGHNT and CDR2 is YYREEE (reference sequence). Between the trimmed V and J ends, which lost 0 bases and 4 bases, there was a span of 11 bases. This CDR3 is built from 14 residues. DNA for the CDR3: TGTGCCAGCAGCTTGGAACAGGGACGGTACGAGCAGTACTTC. Protein: CASSLEQGRYEQYF.

This chain uses TRBV6-5 with TRBJ2-5, with D tentatively TRBD2 (5 bases). The DNA end is a closer match to TRBJ2-7, so the J assignment may be wrong. This CDR3 spans 13 amino acids. Looked up from germline, CDR1 is MNHEY and CDR2 is SVGAGI. CDR3 DNA: TGTGCCACCGAGGGCAGCAACTCCTACGAGCAGTACTTC. It codes for CATEGSNSYEQYF.

J is TRBJ2-7 and V is TRBV6-5, with 7 bases aligning to TRBD1. The CDR3 is 15 amino acids. J lost 4 bases, V lost 4 bases, and 10 bases had no gene match. Germline V CDR1 and CDR2: MNHEY, SVGAGI. The CDR3 DNA reads as TGTGCCAGCAGTTGGGGCACACAGGGGAGATACGAGCAGTACTTC. It yields the protein CASSWGTQGRYEQYF.

CDR3 region: CASSINNRLQGYGYTF. The CDR3 DNA is TGTGCCAGTAGTATTAATAATCGTCTACAGGGGTATGGCTACACCTTC. The V and J genes are TRBV19 and TRBJ1-2; the match to TRBD1 covers 7 bases. The CDR3 extends over 16 amino acids. The junction had 12 bases not matched to a gene; V was cut back by 3 bases and J by 5 bases. Germline CDR1 LNHDA, CDR2 SQIVND (reference sequence).

This clone has only one observation. This rearrangement joins TRBV6-6 to TRBJ2-3, with D perhaps TRBD1 (5 bases). CDR3 length equals 11 residues. V was cut by 8 bases and J by 4 bases, with 7 bases left in between. Germline assignment: CDR1 MNHNY and CDR2 SVGAGI (reference sequence). Here the CDR3 reads CASWGADTQYF. DNA of the CDR3: TGTGCCAGCTGGGGCGCAGATACGCAGTATTTT.

The chain recombines TRBV28 with TRBJ2-3; 9 nucleotides agree with TRBD1. Germline lookup yields CDR1 MDHEN and CDR2 SYDVKM. V lost 7 bases, J lost 3 bases, and 5 bases stayed unmatched. The CDR3 extends over 14 amino acids. The CDR3 bases are TGTGCCAGCAACCCCGGGACAGGGACAGATACGCAGTATTTT. It yields the protein CASNPGTGTDTQYF.